This is a list of T cell receptor beta chains from one sample in a study of control samples from healthy donors and cancer patients. The data were produced by immunoSEQ multiplex PCR, yet TCRdb's version contains in-frame clones alone and is incomplete. The sample holds 120,000 or so clones, about 90% seen once. Specimen: blood. The receptors originated from a man between 45 and 60 years old in good health. The CDR3 runs from the conserved cysteine through the conserved F or W. Fields, in order: clone size, D gene, V gene, J gene, CDR3 protein, CDR3 DNA. D genes are given only for firm matches. Expanded clones get a size class; other rows say once, few or many, or leave the size out.

few	NA	TRBV10-3	TRBJ1-2	CAIWKEGARGDYGYTF	TGTGCCATCTGGAAGGAGGGTGCGCGGGGCGACTATGGCTACACCTTC
NA	NA	TRBV6-1	TRBJ1-5	CASSEAPGAANQPQHF	TGTGCCAGCAGTGAAGCCCCCGGGGCAGCCAATCAGCCCCAGCATTTT
NA	NA	TRBV9	TRBJ2-5	CASSRPLSGQETQYF	TGTGCCAGCAGCCGCCCCCTCAGCGGGCAAGAGACCCAGTACTTC
NA	NA	TRBV19	TRBJ1-2	CASRAGSNYGYTF	TGTGCCAGCCGGGCCGGGTCTAACTATGGCTACACCTTC
once	NA	TRBV29-1	TRBJ1-1	CSGGRPNTEAFF	TGCAGCGGGGGACGGCCGAACACTGAAGCTTTCTTT
NA	NA	TRBV12-3/TRBV12-4	TRBJ2-5	CASSFMGRETQYF	TGTGCCAGCAGTTTCATGGGCAGGGAGACCCAGTACTTC
NA	NA	TRBV5-1	TRBJ2-1	CASSLATSVSDNEQFF	TGCGCCAGCAGCTTGGCCACTTCTGTCTCGGACAATGAGCAGTTCTTC
NA	NA	TRBV19	TRBJ2-1	CASSIGQSSYNEQFF	TGTGCCAGTAGTATAGGTCAGAGCTCCTACAATGAGCAGTTCTTC
NA	NA	TRBV13	TRBJ2-1	CASSIRTSYNEQFF	TGTGCCAGCAGCATCAGGACCTCCTACAATGAGCAGTTCTTC
NA	TRBD1	TRBV4-3	TRBJ2-2	CASSPWTGWDGELFF	TGCGCCAGCAGCCCCTGGACAGGGTGGGACGGGGAGCTGTTTTTT
few	TRBD1	TRBV6-4	TRBJ1-2	CASSGGQGGDGYTF	TGTGCCAGCAGTGGGGGACAGGGGGGAGATGGCTACACCTTC
NA	TRBD1	TRBV25-1	TRBJ1-1	CASSDRQGTEAFF	TGTGCCAGCAGTGACAGACAGGGCACTGAAGCTTTCTTT
NA	NA	TRBV11-2	TRBJ2-5	CASSPLAGSFQETQYF	TGTGCCAGCAGCCCCCTGGCTGGCTCGTTCCAAGAGACCCAGTACTTC
NA	NA	TRBV7-2	TRBJ2-1	CASSLEGQVGNEQFF	TGTGCCAGCAGCTTAGAGGGGCAGGTTGGGAATGAGCAGTTCTTC
NA	NA	TRBV4-1	TRBJ2-7	CASSQGGGSRAYYEQYF	TGCGCCAGCAGCCAAGGCGGCGGTTCCAGGGCCTACTACGAGCAGTACTTC
NA	NA	TRBV24-1	TRBJ2-7	CATSDSRDGSYEQYF	TGTGCCACCAGTGATTCCCGGGACGGCTCCTACGAGCAGTACTTC
NA	NA	TRBV7-2	TRBJ1-2	CASSLSLTGFNYGYTF	TGTGCCAGCAGCTTAAGCCTAACAGGGTTTAACTATGGCTACACCTTC